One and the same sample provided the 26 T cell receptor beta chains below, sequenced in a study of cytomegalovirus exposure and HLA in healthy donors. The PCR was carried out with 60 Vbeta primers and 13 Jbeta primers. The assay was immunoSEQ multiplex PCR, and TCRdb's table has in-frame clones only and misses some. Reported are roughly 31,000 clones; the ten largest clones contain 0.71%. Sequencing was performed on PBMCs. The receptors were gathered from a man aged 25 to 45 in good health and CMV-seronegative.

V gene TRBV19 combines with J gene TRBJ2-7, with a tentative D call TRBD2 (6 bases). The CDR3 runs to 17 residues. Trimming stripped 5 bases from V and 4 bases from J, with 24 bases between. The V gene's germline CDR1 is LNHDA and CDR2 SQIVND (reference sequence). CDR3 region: CASSPGTWRGQLYEQYF. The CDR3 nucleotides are TGTGCCAGTAGTCCTGGAACGTGGCGGGGCCAACTTTACGAGCAGTACTTC. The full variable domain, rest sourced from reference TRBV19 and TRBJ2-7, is DGGITQSPKYLFRKEGQNVTLSCEQNLNHDAMYWYRQDPGQGLRLIYYSQIVNDFQKGDIAEGYSVSREKKESFPLTVTSAQKNPTAFYLCASSPGTWRGQLYEQYFGPGTRLTVT.

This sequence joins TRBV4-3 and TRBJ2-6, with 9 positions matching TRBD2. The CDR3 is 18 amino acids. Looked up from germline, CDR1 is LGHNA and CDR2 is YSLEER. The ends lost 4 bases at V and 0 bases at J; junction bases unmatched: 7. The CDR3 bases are TGCGCCAGCAGCCTAGAAGCGGGGGGACTCTCTGGGGCCAACGTCCTGACTTTC. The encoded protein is CASSLEAGGLSGANVLTF.

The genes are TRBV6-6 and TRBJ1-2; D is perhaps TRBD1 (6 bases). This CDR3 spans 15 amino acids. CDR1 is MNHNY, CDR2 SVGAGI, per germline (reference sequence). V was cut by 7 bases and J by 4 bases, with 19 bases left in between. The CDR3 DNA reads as TGTGCCAGCACCGGAGGGGGGGGGCCGGGCTATGGCTACACCTTC. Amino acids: CASTGGGGPGYGYTF.

The CDR3 protein is CASSVAQGGEKLFF. CDR3 coding DNA: TGTGCCAGCAGCGTAGCGCAGGGGGGAGAAAAACTGTTTTTT. This chain links TRBV9 with TRBJ1-4; 7 nucleotides agree with TRBD1. Unmatched junction bases numbered 4, after V lost 0 bases and J lost 8 bases. CDR1 and CDR2 from the germline V gene are SGDLS and YYNGEE. The CDR3 spans 14 residues. Drawing the rest from reference TRBV9 and TRBJ1-4, the complete variable domain is DSGVTQTPKHLITATGQRVTLRCSPRSGDLSVYWYQQSLDQGLQFLIQYYNGEERAKGNILERFSAQQFPDLHSELNLSSLELGDSALYFCASSVAQGGEKLFFGSGTQLSVL.

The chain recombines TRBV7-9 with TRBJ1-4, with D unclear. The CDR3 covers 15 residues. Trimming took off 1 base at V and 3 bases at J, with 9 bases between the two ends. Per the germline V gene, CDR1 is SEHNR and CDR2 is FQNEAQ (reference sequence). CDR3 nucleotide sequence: TGTGCCAGCAGCTTAGTACTCTCTTCTAATGAAAAACTGTTTTTT. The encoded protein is CASSLVLSSNEKLFF.

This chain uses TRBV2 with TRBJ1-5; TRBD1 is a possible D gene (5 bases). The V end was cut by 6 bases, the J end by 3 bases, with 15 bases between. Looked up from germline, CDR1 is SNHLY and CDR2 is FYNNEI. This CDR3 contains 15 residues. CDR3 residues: CASRGHLRDNQPQHF. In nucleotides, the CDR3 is TGTGCCAGCAGGGGCCACCTCAGGGACAATCAGCCCCAGCATTTT.

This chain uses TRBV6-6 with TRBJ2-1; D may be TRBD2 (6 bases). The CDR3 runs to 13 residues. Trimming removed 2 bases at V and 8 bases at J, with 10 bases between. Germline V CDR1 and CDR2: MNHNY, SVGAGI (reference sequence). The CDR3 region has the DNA TGTGCCAGCAGTTACGTGCGGGGCGATGAGCAGTTCTTC. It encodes CASSYVRGDEQFF.

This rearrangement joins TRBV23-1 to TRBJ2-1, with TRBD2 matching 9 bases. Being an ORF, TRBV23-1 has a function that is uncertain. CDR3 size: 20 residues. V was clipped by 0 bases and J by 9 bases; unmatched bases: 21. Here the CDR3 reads CASSQSALAGCCPRQGEQFF. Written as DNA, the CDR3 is TGCGCCAGCAGTCAATCGGCCCTAGCGGGGTGTTGCCCACGTCAAGGTGAGCAGTTCTTC.

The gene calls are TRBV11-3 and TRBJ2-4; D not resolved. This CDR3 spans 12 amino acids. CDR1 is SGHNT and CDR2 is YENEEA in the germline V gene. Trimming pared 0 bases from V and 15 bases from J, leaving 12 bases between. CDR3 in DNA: TGTGCCAGCAGCTTAGATCGGAGTATACGGTACTTC. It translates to CASSLDRSIRYF.

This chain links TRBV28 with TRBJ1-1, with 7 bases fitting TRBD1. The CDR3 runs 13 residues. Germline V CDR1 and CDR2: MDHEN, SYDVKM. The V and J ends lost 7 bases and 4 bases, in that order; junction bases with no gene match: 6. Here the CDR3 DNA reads TGTGCCAGCAATTATCAGGGGGGCACTGAAGCTTTCTTT. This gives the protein CASNYQGGTEAFF.

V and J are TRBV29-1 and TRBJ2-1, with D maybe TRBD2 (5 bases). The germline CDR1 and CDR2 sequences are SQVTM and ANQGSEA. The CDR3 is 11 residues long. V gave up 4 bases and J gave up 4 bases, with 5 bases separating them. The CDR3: CSVGGYNEQFF. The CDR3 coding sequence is TGCAGCGTTGGAGGGTACAATGAGCAGTTCTTC.

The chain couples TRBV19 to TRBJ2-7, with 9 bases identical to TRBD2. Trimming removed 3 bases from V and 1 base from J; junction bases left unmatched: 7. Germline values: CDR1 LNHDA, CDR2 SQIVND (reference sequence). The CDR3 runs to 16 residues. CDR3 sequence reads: CASSMTGLAISYEQYF. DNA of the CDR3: TGTGCCAGTAGTATGACCGGACTAGCGATATCCTACGAGCAGTACTTC.

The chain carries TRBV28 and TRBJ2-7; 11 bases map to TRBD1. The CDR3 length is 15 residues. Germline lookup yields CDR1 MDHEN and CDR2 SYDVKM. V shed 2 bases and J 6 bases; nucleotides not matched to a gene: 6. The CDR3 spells CASSLTRDRGGEQYF. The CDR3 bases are TGTGCCAGCAGTTTAACCCGGGACAGGGGGGGCGAGCAGTACTTC.

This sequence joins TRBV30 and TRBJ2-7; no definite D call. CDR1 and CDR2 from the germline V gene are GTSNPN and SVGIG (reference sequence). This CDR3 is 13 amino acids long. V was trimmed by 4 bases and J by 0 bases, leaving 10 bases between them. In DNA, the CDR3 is TGTGCCTGGACCGCGAGGAGCTCCTACGAGCAGTACTTC. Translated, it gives CAWTARSSYEQYF. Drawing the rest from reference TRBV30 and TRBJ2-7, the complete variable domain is SQTIHQWPATLVQPVGSPLSLECTVEGTSNPNLYWYRQAAGRGLQLLFYSVGIGQISSEVPQNLSASRPQDRQFILSSKKLLLSDSGFYLCAWTARSSYEQYFGPGTRLTVT.

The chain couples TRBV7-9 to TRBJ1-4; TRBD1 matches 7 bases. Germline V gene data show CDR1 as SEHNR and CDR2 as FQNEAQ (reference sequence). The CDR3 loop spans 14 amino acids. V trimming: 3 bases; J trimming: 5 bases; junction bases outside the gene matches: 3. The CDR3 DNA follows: TGTGCCAGCAGCTTTCTACAGGGGAATGAAAAACTGTTTTTT. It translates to CASSFLQGNEKLFF.

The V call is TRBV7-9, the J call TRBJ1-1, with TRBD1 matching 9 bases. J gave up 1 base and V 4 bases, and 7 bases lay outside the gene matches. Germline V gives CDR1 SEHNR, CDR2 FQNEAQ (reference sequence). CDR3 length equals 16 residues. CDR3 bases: TGTGCCAGCAGCTATAGAGGGGGACAGGGGAACACTGAAGCTTTCTTT. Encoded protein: CASSYRGGQGNTEAFF. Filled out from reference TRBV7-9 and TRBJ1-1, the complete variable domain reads DTGVSQNPRHKITKRGQNVTFRCDPISEHNRLYWYRQTLGQGPEFLTYFQNEAQLEKSRLLSDRFSAERPKGSFSTLEIQRTEQGDSAMYLCASSYRGGQGNTEAFFGQGTRLTVV.

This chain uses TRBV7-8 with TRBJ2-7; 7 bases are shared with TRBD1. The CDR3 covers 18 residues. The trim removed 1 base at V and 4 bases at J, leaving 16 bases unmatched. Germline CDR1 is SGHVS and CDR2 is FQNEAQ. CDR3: CASSLVTANRGSPYEQYF. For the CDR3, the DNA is TGTGCCAGCAGCTTAGTCACGGCAAACAGGGGAAGTCCTTACGAGCAGTACTTC. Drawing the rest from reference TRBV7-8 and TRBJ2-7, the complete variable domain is GAGVSQSPRYKVAKRGQDVALRCDPISGHVSLFWYQQALGQGPEFLTYFQNEAQLDKSGLPSDRFFAERPEGSVSTLKIQRTQQEDSAVYLCASSLVTANRGSPYEQYFGPGTRLTVT.

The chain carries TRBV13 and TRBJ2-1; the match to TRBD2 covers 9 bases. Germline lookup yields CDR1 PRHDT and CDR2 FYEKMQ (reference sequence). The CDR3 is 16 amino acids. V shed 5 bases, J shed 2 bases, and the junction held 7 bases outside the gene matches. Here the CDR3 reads CASSLASGAPYNEQFF. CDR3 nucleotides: TGTGCCAGCAGCCTGGCTAGCGGGGCCCCCTACAATGAGCAGTTCTTC. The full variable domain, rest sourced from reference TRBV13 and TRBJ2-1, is AAGVIQSPRHLIKEKRETATLKCYPIPRHDTVYWYQQGPGQDPQFLISFYEKMQSDKGSIPDRFSAQQFSDYHSELNMSSLELGDSALYFCASSLASGAPYNEQFFGPGTRLTVL.

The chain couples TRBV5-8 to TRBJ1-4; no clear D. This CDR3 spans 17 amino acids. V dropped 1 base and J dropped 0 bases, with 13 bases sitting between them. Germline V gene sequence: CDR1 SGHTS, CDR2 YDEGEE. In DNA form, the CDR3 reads TGTGCCAGCAGCTTGTTCACAGCCACTGCAACTAATGAAAAACTGTTTTTT. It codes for CASSLFTATATNEKLFF.

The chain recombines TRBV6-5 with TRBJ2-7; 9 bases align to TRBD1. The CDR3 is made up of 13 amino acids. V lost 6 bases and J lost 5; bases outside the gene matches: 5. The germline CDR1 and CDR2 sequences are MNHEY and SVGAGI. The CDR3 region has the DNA TGTGCCAGCAGACGGGACAGGGTAAACGAGCAGTACTTC. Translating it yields CASRRDRVNEQYF.

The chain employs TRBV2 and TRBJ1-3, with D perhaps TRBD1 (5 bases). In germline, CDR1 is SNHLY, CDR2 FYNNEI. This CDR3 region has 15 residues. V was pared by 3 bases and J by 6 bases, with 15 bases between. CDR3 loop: CASSEAAGKANTIYF. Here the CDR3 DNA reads TGTGCCAGCAGTGAGGCGGCAGGGAAAGCAAACACCATATATTTT.

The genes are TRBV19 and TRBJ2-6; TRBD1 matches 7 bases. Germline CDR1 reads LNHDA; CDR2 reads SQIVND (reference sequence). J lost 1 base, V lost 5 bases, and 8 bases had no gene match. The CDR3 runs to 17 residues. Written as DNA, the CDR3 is TGTGCCAGTAGTCCACGGACAGGAGTTTCTGGGGCCAACGTCCTGACTTTC. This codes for CASSPRTGVSGANVLTF.

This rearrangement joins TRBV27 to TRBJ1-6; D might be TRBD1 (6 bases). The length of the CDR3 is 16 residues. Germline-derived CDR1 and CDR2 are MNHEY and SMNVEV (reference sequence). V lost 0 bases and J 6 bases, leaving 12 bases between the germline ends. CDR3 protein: CASSLSLAGANSPLHF. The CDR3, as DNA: TGTGCCAGCAGTTTATCCTTGGCAGGGGCTAATTCACCCCTCCACTTT.

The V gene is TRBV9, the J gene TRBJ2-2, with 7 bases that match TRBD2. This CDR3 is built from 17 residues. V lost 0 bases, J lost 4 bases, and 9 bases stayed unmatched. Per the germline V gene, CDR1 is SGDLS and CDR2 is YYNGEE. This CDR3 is CASSVATMGGGTGELFF. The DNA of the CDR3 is TGTGCCAGCAGCGTAGCTACAATGGGCGGGGGCACCGGGGAGCTGTTTTTT.

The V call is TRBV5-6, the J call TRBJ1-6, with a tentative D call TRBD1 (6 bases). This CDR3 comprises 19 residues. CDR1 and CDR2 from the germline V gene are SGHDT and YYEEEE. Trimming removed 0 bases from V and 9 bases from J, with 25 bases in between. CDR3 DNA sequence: TGTGCCAGCAGCTTGGTTGCCTCACGAATTAGGCAGGGGTCTTCACCCCTCCACTTT. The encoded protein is CASSLVASRIRQGSSPLHF.

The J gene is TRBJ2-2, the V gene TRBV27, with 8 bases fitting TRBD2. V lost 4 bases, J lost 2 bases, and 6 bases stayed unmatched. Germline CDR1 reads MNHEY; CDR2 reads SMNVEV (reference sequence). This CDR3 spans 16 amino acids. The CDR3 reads CASSSALAGNTGELFF. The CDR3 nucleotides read TGTGCCAGCAGTTCCGCTCTAGCGGGCAACACCGGGGAGCTGTTTTTT.